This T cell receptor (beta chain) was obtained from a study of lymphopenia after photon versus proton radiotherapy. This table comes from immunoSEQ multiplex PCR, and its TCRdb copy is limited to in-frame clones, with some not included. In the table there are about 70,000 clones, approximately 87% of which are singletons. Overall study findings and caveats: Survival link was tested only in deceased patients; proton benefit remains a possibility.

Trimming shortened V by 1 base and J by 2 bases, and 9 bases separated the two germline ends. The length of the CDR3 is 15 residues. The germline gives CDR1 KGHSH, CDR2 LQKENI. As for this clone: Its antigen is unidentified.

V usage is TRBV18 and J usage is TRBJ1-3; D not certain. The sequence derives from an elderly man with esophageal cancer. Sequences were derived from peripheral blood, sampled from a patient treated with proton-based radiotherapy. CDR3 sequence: CASSPRNEAGNTIYF. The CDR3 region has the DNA TGTGCCAGCTCACCACGAAATGAGGCTGGAAACACCATATATTTT.